The 18 T cell receptor beta chains below were found in one sample sequenced in a study of cytomegalovirus exposure and HLA in healthy donors. Primers for the PCR totalled 60 Vbeta and 13 Jbeta. This table comes from immunoSEQ multiplex PCR, and its TCRdb copy is limited to in-frame clones, with some not included. The data show around 170,000 clones, 82% seen once. Sequenced sample: PBMCs. The receptors were sampled from a woman aged 18-35 years in good health and CMV-seronegative.

In its sample, this clone was seen once. The V call is TRBV7-2, the J call TRBJ2-1, with 10 bases that match TRBD2. Germline V CDR1 and CDR2: SGHTA, FQGNSA. Trimming cost V 3 bases and J 6 bases; bases outside gene matches: 5. This CDR3 has 15 residues. CDR3 region: CASSFQREGPNEQFF. The CDR3 coding sequence is TGTGCCAGCAGCTTCCAGCGGGAGGGCCCCAATGAGCAGTTCTTC.

A single count supports this clone. This rearrangement joins TRBV12-5 to TRBJ2-7; TRBD1 matches 7 bases. Germline V lookup: CDR1 LGHNT, CDR2 FRNRAP. J was trimmed by 3 bases and V by 6 bases; bases with no gene match: 8. The CDR3 is 14 amino acids. CDR3 protein: CASGSTGRFYEQYF. CDR3 bases: TGTGCTAGTGGCTCGACAGGGCGATTCTACGAGCAGTACTTC.

In this sample, this clone turned up a few times. This chain joins TRBV9 and TRBJ2-2; 12 bases align to TRBD2. The CDR3 is 16 amino acids. V lost 0 bases and J lost 4; bases outside the gene matches: 1. The germline gives CDR1 SGDLS, CDR2 YYNGEE. DNA of the CDR3: TGTGCCAGCAGCGTAGGACTAGCGGGAGTCACCGGGGAGCTGTTTTTT. Protein sequence: CASSVGLAGVTGELFF.

The V gene is TRBV29-1, the J gene TRBJ2-5; 8 bases agree with TRBD1. TRBJ2-7 explains the end of the DNA better; the J call may be wrong. Germline loops: CDR1 SQVTM, CDR2 ANQGSEA. CDR3 length: 14 residues. CDR3 residues: CSVALLDRVHEQYF. The CDR3 region has the DNA TGCAGCGTTGCGCTTCTGGACAGGGTCCACGAGCAGTACTTC.

The V gene is TRBV4-2, the J gene TRBJ2-3, with 8 positions matching TRBD1. J lost 10 bases, V lost 1 base, and 7 bases had no gene match. This CDR3 has 14 residues. Per the germline V gene, CDR1 is LGHNA and CDR2 is YNFKEQ. CDR3 sequence reads: CASSQGQGFGSQYF. DNA of the CDR3: TGTGCCAGCAGCCAAGGACAGGGGTTTGGGTCGCAGTATTTT.

V is TRBV5-1 and J is TRBJ2-7, with 8 bases aligning to TRBD1. Trimming removed 5 bases from V and 2 bases from J; junction bases left unmatched: 6. Germline-derived CDR1 and CDR2 are SGHRS and YFSETQ. The CDR3 has 14 residues. This chain's CDR3 is CASSGGRGPYEQYF. The CDR3 DNA follows: TGCGCCAGCAGTGGTGGCAGGGGGCCCTACGAGCAGTACTTC.

This chain joins TRBV5-1 and TRBJ2-3; D remains unclear. V was shortened by 3 bases and J by 7 bases, with 18 bases between the two germline ends. The germline V gene encodes CDR1 SGHRS and CDR2 YFSETQ. The CDR3 contains 15 residues. The CDR3 nucleotides read TGCGCCAGCAGCTCTACGCCAGATCGGCGGAATACGCAGTATTTT. Translation: CASSSTPDRRNTQYF.

The chain couples TRBV28 to TRBJ2-3; a weak D match, TRBD2 (6 bases). V was cut by 4 bases and J by 4 bases, with 18 bases left in between. Germline V gene sequence: CDR1 MDHEN, CDR2 SYDVKM. This CDR3 contains 16 residues. CDR3 in DNA: TGTGCCAGCAGTTCAATCGCGGGGTTAGGCGCAGATACGCAGTATTTT. This sequence encodes CASSSIAGLGADTQYF.

As regards this clone: Other DNA sequences of this sample code for an identical CDR3. The chain combines TRBV10-2 with TRBJ2-2; 13 nucleotides match TRBD2. Germline CDR1 reads WSHSY; CDR2 reads SAAADI. This CDR3 region has 15 residues. V dropped 6 bases and J dropped 3; count of bases not matched to a gene: 1. CDR3 nucleotides: TGCGCCAGCAGACTAGCGGGGGGGTACACCGGGGAGCTGTTTTTT. This gives the protein CASRLAGGYTGELFF.

The rearrangement links TRBV28 to TRBJ1-2; no clear D gene. The CDR3 totals 10 residues. CDR1 MDHEN and CDR2 SYDVKM come from the germline V gene. The V end lost 9 bases, the J end lost 5 bases, and 7 bases lay between the germline ends. Here the CDR3 DNA reads TGTGCCAGTTCCAAATATGGCTACACCTTC. This codes for CASSKYGYTF.

V and J are TRBV30 and TRBJ1-2; D not certain. Trimming shortened V by 5 bases and J by 1 base, and 14 bases separated the two germline ends. The CDR3 has 14 amino acids. The germline V gene encodes CDR1 GTSNPN and CDR2 SVGIG (reference sequence). CDR3 protein: CAWRRPTVNYGYTF. The DNA of the CDR3 is TGTGCCTGGCGCAGGCCTACCGTTAACTATGGCTACACCTTC. The whole variable domain, remainder taken from reference TRBV30 and TRBJ1-2, is SQTIHQWPATLVQPVGSPLSLECTVEGTSNPNLYWYRQAAGRGLQLLFYSVGIGQISSEVPQNLSASRPQDRQFILSSKKLLLSDSGFYLCAWRRPTVNYGYTFGSGTRLTVV.

This clone was detected a few times. The J gene is TRBJ1-2, the V gene TRBV6-1; D is perhaps TRBD1 (6 bases). Per the germline V gene, CDR1 is MNHNS and CDR2 is SASEGT. V gave up 4 bases and J gave up 4 bases, with 13 bases separating them. The CDR3 totals 14 residues. CDR3 DNA: TGTGCCAGCAGTGCACTCAGGGGCGGCTATGGCTACACCTTC. Amino acids: CASSALRGGYGYTF.

The chain carries TRBV10-3 and TRBJ2-7; 8 bases are a match to TRBD2. CDR1 ENHRY and CDR2 SYGVKD come from the germline V gene. Germline trimming cut 4 bases from V and 6 bases from J; bases unmatched to any gene: 11. This CDR3 region has 15 residues. The CDR3 region is CAISGGGTGRSEQYF. DNA for the CDR3: TGTGCCATCAGTGGCGGGGGGACGGGGAGGAGCGAGCAGTACTTC.

The chain recombines TRBV5-4 with TRBJ1-1, with D maybe TRBD1 (5 bases). V shed 0 bases and J shed 3 bases, with 9 bases lying between them. Germline lookup yields CDR1 SGHNT and CDR2 YYREEE (reference sequence). The CDR3 is 14 residues long. For the CDR3, the DNA is TGTGCCAGCAGCTTGGACAGGTCGTACACTGAAGCTTTCTTT. It translates to CASSLDRSYTEAFF.

This sequence joins TRBV20-1 and TRBJ1-1; maybe TRBD1 (6 bases). Germline V gene sequence: CDR1 DFQATT, CDR2 SNEGSKA (reference sequence). This CDR3 region has 9 residues. The germline V and J ends were trimmed by 7 bases and 11 bases, with 11 bases remaining between them. The CDR3 DNA reads TGCAGTGTGGGACACCCGGCTTTCTTT. It encodes CSVGHPAFF.

The rearrangement uses TRBV27 and TRBJ1-1; D call uncertain. Germline CDR1 is MNHEY and CDR2 is SMNVEV (reference sequence). This CDR3 has 16 amino acids. Trimming took off 6 bases at V and 4 bases at J, with 21 bases between the two ends. CDR3 residues: CASSQSSWEGSTEAFF. The CDR3 bases are TGTGCCAGCAGCCAATCTAGTTGGGAGGGATCCACTGAAGCTTTCTTT.

V gene TRBV6-1 combines with J gene TRBJ2-5; D perhaps matches TRBD2 (5 bases). V lost 9 bases and J lost 0, with 17 bases in between. The CDR3 loop spans 15 amino acids. The V gene's germline CDR1 is MNHNS and CDR2 SASEGT. For the CDR3, the DNA is TGTGCCAGAGAGGGCACCCAGAAGTACCAAGAGACCCAGTACTTC. Translated, it gives CAREGTQKYQETQYF.

The chain employs TRBV6-1 and TRBJ1-2; 10 nucleotides agree with TRBD1. This CDR3 spans 15 amino acids. J gave up 4 bases and V 3 bases, and 5 bases lay outside the gene matches. In germline, CDR1 is MNHNS, CDR2 SASEGT. CDR3 protein: CASSDPTGGPYGYTF. Written as DNA, the CDR3 is TGTGCCAGCAGTGACCCGACAGGGGGCCCCTATGGCTACACCTTC.